The next 10 T cell receptor beta chains were all read from a single sample in a study of T cells in Graves' hyperthyroidism and ophthalmopathy. TCR beta CDR3 region amplification was performed from RNA transcripts. First-round RT-PCR of the TCR CDR3 relied on the HTBI primer set. MiXCR, run by TCRdb on the multiplex PCR reads, gives a single entry per CDR3 protein. The sample includes a few hundred thousand distinct CDR3 sequences, approximately 13% of them seen just once. Sequencing input: blood. These TCRs come from a woman aged 18 to 35 with Graves' hyperthyroidism.

This clonotype came up a few times. Here the CDR3 DNA reads TGTGCCAGCAGTTTCAGGGATACCAATCAGCCCCAGCATTTT. This codes for CASSFRDTNQPQHF. This chain connects TRBV28 to TRBJ1-5; the D gene is possibly TRBD1 (5 bases). There are 14 residues in the CDR3. V gave up 3 bases and J gave up 3 bases, with 9 bases separating them. From germline, CDR1 is MDHEN and CDR2 SYDVKM.

The chain carries TRBV9 and TRBJ2-7, with 9 bases that match TRBD1. V gave up 0 bases and J gave up 4 bases; unmatched junction bases: 8. CDR3 length equals 16 residues. Germline loops: CDR1 SGDLS, CDR2 YYNGEE. The CDR3 sequence: CASSVDVGQGYYEQYF. For the CDR3, the DNA is TGTGCCAGCAGCGTAGACGTGGGACAGGGATATTACGAGCAGTACTTC.

In its sample, this clonotype was seen many times. J is TRBJ1-2 and V is TRBV6-1, with D perhaps TRBD1 (5 bases). Germline V gene lookup returns CDR1 MNHNS and CDR2 SASEGT. Trimming left V 3 bases short and J 8 bases short, with 19 bases between. CDR3 length: 15 amino acids. The CDR3, as DNA: TGTGCCAGCAGTGACATGACACGCGTACGGGGGGGCTACACCTTC. Protein: CASSDMTRVRGGYTF.

This chain joins TRBV6-1 and TRBJ2-3, with 14 nucleotides matching TRBD2. J was trimmed by 2 bases and V by 6 bases; bases with no gene match: 16. Germline values: CDR1 MNHNS, CDR2 SASEGT. This CDR3 region has 20 residues. CDR3 region: CASRPTIGLAGGTYTDTQYF. DNA of the CDR3: TGTGCCAGCAGACCCACTATTGGACTAGCGGGAGGTACCTACACAGATACGCAGTATTTT.

The genes are TRBV5-1 and TRBJ2-7, with D tentatively TRBD1 (5 bases). The CDR3 extends over 13 amino acids. Germline V lookup: CDR1 SGHRS, CDR2 YFSETQ. Trimming took off 0 bases at V and 5 bases at J, with 9 bases between the two ends. Written as DNA, the CDR3 is TGCGCCAGCAGCTTGGAGGGGTCCCACGAGCAGTACTTC. It yields the protein CASSLEGSHEQYF.

The gene calls are TRBV5-4 and TRBJ2-2; D is tentatively TRBD1 or TRBD2 (5 bases each). V was shortened by 1 base and J by 2 bases, with 9 bases between the two germline ends. The CDR3 is made up of 15 amino acids. Germline V CDR1 and CDR2: SGHNT, YYREEE (reference sequence). Here the CDR3 DNA reads TGTGCCAGCAGCTTGAGCGGACAAAACACCGGGGAGCTGTTTTTT. Translation: CASSLSGQNTGELFF.

The chain has TRBV5-1 and TRBJ2-2; D possibly corresponds to TRBD2 (6 bases). The CDR3 extends over 16 amino acids. Germline CDR1 SGHRS, CDR2 YFSETQ. The V end lost 4 bases, the J end lost 2 bases, and 15 bases lay between the germline ends. The CDR3 region is CASSLPGTANTGELFF. In DNA form, the CDR3 reads TGCGCCAGCAGCCTACCCGGGACTGCAAACACCGGGGAGCTGTTTTTT. Full variable domain (missing parts from reference TRBV5-1 and TRBJ2-2): KAGVTQTPRYLIKTRGQQVTLSCSPISGHRSVSWYQQTPGQGLQFLFEYFSETQRNKGNFPGRFSGRQFSNSRSEMNVSTLELGDSALYLCASSLPGTANTGELFFGEGSRLTVL.

The chain uses TRBV5-1 and TRBJ2-1; TRBD2 aligns across 8 bases. Germline V gives CDR1 SGHRS, CDR2 YFSETQ. The V segment lost 4 bases and the J segment 2 bases; nucleotides outside the gene matches: 8. The CDR3 extends over 16 amino acids. CDR3 sequence reads: CASSRTGTRPYNEQFF. The CDR3 bases are TGCGCCAGCAGCCGGACCGGGACTAGGCCCTACAATGAGCAGTTCTTC.

The chain couples TRBV5-5 to TRBJ1-3; no firm D call. The CDR3 is 16 residues long. Germline assignment: CDR1 SGHKS and CDR2 YYEKEE (reference sequence). The V gene lost 0 bases and the J gene lost 0 bases, with 10 bases spanning the gap. CDR3: CASSLGKTISGNTIYF. The CDR3 nucleotides read TGTGCCAGCAGCTTGGGAAAGACCATCTCTGGAAACACCATATATTTT. The complete variable domain, with remaining parts taken from reference TRBV5-5 and TRBJ1-3, reads DAGVTQSPTHLIKTRGQQVTLRCSPISGHKSVSWYQQVLGQGPQFIFQYYEKEERGRGNFPDRFSARQFPNYSSELNVNALLLGDSALYLCASSLGKTISGNTIYFGEGSWLTVV.

This clonotype has a count of ten or more. V gene TRBV10-3 combines with J gene TRBJ2-3; 8 bases are a match to TRBD2. Germline values: CDR1 ENHRY, CDR2 SYGVKD. This CDR3 has 14 amino acids. J lost 2 bases, V lost 5 bases, and 3 bases had no gene match. The CDR3 sequence is CAISSGGTTDTQYF. The CDR3, as DNA: TGTGCCATCAGTAGCGGGGGAACCACAGATACGCAGTATTTT.